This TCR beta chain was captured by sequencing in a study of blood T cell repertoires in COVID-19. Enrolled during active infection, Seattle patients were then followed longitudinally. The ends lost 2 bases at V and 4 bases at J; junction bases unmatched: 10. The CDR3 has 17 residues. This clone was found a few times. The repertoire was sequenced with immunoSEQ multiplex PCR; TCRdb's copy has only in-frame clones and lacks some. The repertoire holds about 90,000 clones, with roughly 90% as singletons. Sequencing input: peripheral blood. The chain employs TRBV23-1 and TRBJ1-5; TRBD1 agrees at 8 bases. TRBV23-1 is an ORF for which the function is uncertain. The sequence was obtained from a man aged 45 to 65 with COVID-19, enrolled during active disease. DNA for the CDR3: TGCGCCAGCAGTCAAGGGAGCACAGGGGGATCAAATCAGCCCCAGCATTTT. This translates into CASSQGSTGGSNQPQHF.